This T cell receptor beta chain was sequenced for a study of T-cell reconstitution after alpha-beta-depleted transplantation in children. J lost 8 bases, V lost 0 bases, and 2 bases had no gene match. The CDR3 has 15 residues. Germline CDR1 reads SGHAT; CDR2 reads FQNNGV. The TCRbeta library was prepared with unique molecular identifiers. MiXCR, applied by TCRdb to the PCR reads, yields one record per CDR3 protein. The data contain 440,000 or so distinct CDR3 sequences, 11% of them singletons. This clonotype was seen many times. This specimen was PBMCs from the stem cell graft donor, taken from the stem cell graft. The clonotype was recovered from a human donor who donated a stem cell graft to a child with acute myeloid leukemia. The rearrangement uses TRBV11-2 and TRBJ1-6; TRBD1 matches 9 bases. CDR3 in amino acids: CASSLETGGYSPLHF. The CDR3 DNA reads TGTGCCAGCAGCTTAGAGACAGGGGGTTATTCACCCCTCCACTTT.